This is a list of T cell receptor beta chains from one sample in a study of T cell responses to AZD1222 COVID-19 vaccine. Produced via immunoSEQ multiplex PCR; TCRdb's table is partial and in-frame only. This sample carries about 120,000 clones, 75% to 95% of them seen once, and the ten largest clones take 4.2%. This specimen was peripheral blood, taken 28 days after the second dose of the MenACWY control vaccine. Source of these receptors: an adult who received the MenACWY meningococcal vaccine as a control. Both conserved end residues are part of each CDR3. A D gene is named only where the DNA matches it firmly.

CASSRDSNSNQPQHF,TRBV7-9,-,TRBJ1-5
CASSVVPRTSGAEQFF,TRBV9,TRBD2,TRBJ2-1
CASSKGLAGGQETQYF,TRBV19,TRBD2,TRBJ2-5
CASSHGDPGELFF,TRBV4-2,-,TRBJ2-2
CASSQQSNTEAFF,TRBV3-1/TRBV3-2,-,TRBJ1-1
CASSYQAYETQYF,TRBV6-2/TRBV6-3,-,TRBJ2-5
CAWSVRGGQPQHF,TRBV30,-,TRBJ1-5
CASSFPNSDTQYF,TRBV28,-,TRBJ2-3
CASSRTDWDSPLHF,TRBV25-1,-,TRBJ1-6
CASSLTDIRSYNEQFF,TRBV7-9,-,TRBJ2-1
CASNEDRGLDEQFF,TRBV2,TRBD1,TRBJ2-1
CASRTPGVTQYF,TRBV28,-,TRBJ2-3
CATSSNFGELFF,TRBV15,-,TRBJ1-4
CASSLDSSTDTQYF,TRBV5-1,-,TRBJ2-3
CASSVPVAGGMGETQYF,TRBV9,TRBD2,TRBJ2-5
CASSIDRGAALGLTLHF,TRBV19,-,TRBJ1-6
CAWTKRRVGTEAFF,TRBV30,-,TRBJ1-1
CATATSGEGYNEQFF,TRBV15,TRBD2,TRBJ2-1
CASSRQGAGAGYNEQFF,TRBV7-9,-,TRBJ2-1
CASSSQGGVSYNEQFF,TRBV7-3,-,TRBJ2-1
CASSFERRGQAFF,TRBV6-5,-,TRBJ1-1
CASSYGGQLTEAFF,TRBV6-2/TRBV6-3,-,TRBJ1-1
CASSILFPSRNTEAFF,TRBV19,-,TRBJ1-1
CASSLAGKTQYF,TRBV7-9,-,TRBJ2-5
CASSIAGQGSRELFF,TRBV19,TRBD1,TRBJ1-4
CASRRDRGIYGYTF,TRBV28,TRBD1,TRBJ1-2
CASSLYRGQKLFF,TRBV6-5,TRBD1,TRBJ1-4
CASSRPGTGRYTEAFF,TRBV28,TRBD1,TRBJ1-1
CASSLPSGTGFFNEQFF,TRBV7-9,TRBD1,TRBJ2-1
CASSFGDRGFKTGNTIYF,TRBV7-9,TRBD1,TRBJ1-3
CASNTQRHQMNTEAFF,TRBV5-5,-,TRBJ1-1
CASSLSDRGSYEQYF,TRBV27,TRBD1,TRBJ2-7
CASSLSGGSTQYF,TRBV12-3/TRBV12-4,TRBD2,TRBJ2-3
CASSLRDNLEKLFF,TRBV7-9,-,TRBJ1-4
CASSSGGFTDTQYF,TRBV7-8,TRBD2,TRBJ2-3
CASSESGTGKAGELFF,TRBV10-1,TRBD1,TRBJ2-2
CASSLIQAGGINEQFF,TRBV27,TRBD2,TRBJ2-1
CASSPPPGGADTQYF,TRBV18,TRBD2,TRBJ2-3
CASSLRLAESEQFF,TRBV5-1,TRBD2,TRBJ2-1
CASSRQFSYEQYF,TRBV27,-,TRBJ2-7
CATSISGNQPQHF,TRBV24-1,-,TRBJ1-5
CASKRTSGNEQFF,TRBV2,TRBD2,TRBJ2-1
CASSHRQGTGELFF,TRBV7-6,TRBD1,TRBJ2-2
CASSGQGTSTDTQYF,TRBV13,TRBD1,TRBJ2-3
CASSEEGTGGNTEAFF,TRBV27,TRBD1,TRBJ1-1
CASSIHSLNYGYTF,TRBV19,-,TRBJ1-2
CARDRVMNTEAFF,TRBV6-6,-,TRBJ1-1
CASRGGQLNQPQHF,TRBV2,TRBD1,TRBJ1-5
CASSFSRGEYEQYF,TRBV5-1,TRBD2,TRBJ2-7
CATSSPDRGNTEAFF,TRBV15,TRBD1,TRBJ1-1
CATSLGGELFF,TRBV15,-,TRBJ2-2
CASSLVPGGVTDTQYF,TRBV5-5,-,TRBJ2-3
CASSDPTGTQKETQYF,TRBV6-1,-,TRBJ2-5
CSASPGADTQYF,TRBV20-1,-,TRBJ2-3